This T cell receptor beta chain originates from a study of blood T cell repertoires in COVID-19. Between the trimmed V and J ends, which lost 5 bases and 2 bases, there was a span of 19 bases. CDR1 and CDR2 from the germline V gene are SGHVS and FQNEAQ. The CDR3 length is 16 residues. Original processing methods: By means of reference gene primer amplification, nucleated cell counts were estimated. Clones were sequenced by immunoSEQ multiplex PCR, and TCRdb holds only the in-frame ones, with some missing. The DNA gave D and trimming, while V, J and clone size come from that table. This sample carries approximately 170,000 clones, less than 90% of them seen once, and the ten largest clones take 1.1%.

V and J are TRBV7-8 and TRBJ2-7, with TRBD2 as a possible D gene (7 bases). The sample taken for sequencing was peripheral blood. This receptor was identified in a young man with acute or convalescent COVID-19. Written as DNA, the CDR3 is TGTGCCAGCAGCCCTATTGGGGGGGCTTCCACCTACGAGCAGTACTTC. Its protein is CASSPIGGASTYEQYF.